These 26 T cell receptor beta chains were sequenced from one sample in a study of blood T cells in healthy people across ages. PCR was performed a second time for about 7 to 12 cycles using a sample-barcoded 5' primer and a J-beta primer mix. MiXCR, applied by TCRdb to the 5' RACE reads, yields one record per CDR3 protein. The sample carries about 780,000 distinct CDR3 sequences, more than 25% recorded once. The same sample was also studied in work on T cells of mothers and their children.

The sequenced sample consisted of blood. All receptors derive from a boy aged 5-17 years in good health.

This clonotype was counted a few times. The chain couples TRBV12-3 or TRBV12-4 to TRBJ2-1, with TRBD1 matching over 7 bases. J lost 6 bases, V lost 8 bases, and 10 bases had no gene match. This CDR3 contains 14 residues. The CDR3 sequence: CASEWDSGINEQFF. For the CDR3, the DNA is TGTGCCAGCGAGTGGGACAGCGGAATCAATGAGCAGTTCTTC.

This clonotype occurred a few times. The chain carries TRBV28 and TRBJ2-3; 12 nucleotides agree with TRBD1. CDR1 is MDHEN and CDR2 is SYDVKM in the germline V gene. Trimming took 8 bases from V and 6 from J; bases not matched to a gene: 9. The CDR3 has 15 amino acids. This CDR3 reads CASHRDRGPGDTQYF. The CDR3 DNA follows: TGTGCCAGCCACAGGGACAGGGGGCCCGGGGATACGCAGTATTTT.

The DNA of the CDR3 is TGTGCCAGCAGTTTCGAGGGGGGAGCCAAAAACATTCAGTACTTC. This gives the protein CASSFEGGAKNIQYF. The chain recombines TRBV12-3 or TRBV12-4 with TRBJ2-4; D may be TRBD1 or TRBD2 (6 bases each). The CDR3 sequence is 15 residues long. V lost 3 bases and J lost 0, with 9 bases in between.

The rearrangement links TRBV27 to TRBJ2-5; tentatively, D is TRBD2 (5 bases). Per the germline V gene, CDR1 is MNHEY and CDR2 is SMNVEV (reference sequence). Trimming removed 3 bases at V and 3 bases at J, with 20 bases between. The CDR3 is 17 amino acids. CDR3 bases: TGTGCCAGCAGTTTGGGGTCCGGGGAGACACGGGAAGAGACCCAGTACTTC. Translation gives CASSLGSGETREETQYF.

The DNA of the CDR3 is TGTGCCAGCAGTCGCGACTTGACAGGGGAAAGAAAACGGATCAATCAGCCCCAGCATTTT. Protein product: CASSRDLTGERKRINQPQHF. The V call is TRBV6-1, the J call TRBJ1-5, with TRBD1 matching over 8 bases. V lost 5 bases and J lost 3; bases outside the gene matches: 21. CDR1 and CDR2 from the germline V gene are MNHNS and SASEGT. The CDR3 is 20 residues long.

This clonotype was recorded a few times. This chain connects TRBV21-1 to TRBJ2-2; the listed D gene, TRBD2, was not tested against the DNA. TRBV21-1 is a documented pseudogene. The CDR3 length is 15 residues. CDR3 nucleotide sequence: TGTGCCAACAACTCGGAGGGAGGGGGCACCGGGGAGCTGTTTTTT. Amino acids: CANNSEGGGTGELFF.

The chain recombines TRBV29-1 with TRBJ2-3; 10 positions agree with TRBD2. This CDR3 has 14 residues. Unmatched junction bases numbered 9, after V lost 7 bases and J lost 5 bases. Germline V gene lookup returns CDR1 SQVTM and CDR2 ANQGSEA. The CDR3 bases are TGCAGCGCCTCCCCTAGCGGGGGAGTAGATACGCAGTATTTT. Translating gives CSASPSGGVDTQYF.

This clonotype has only a few counts. The V and J genes are TRBV10-3 and TRBJ1-1; the D gene is possibly TRBD1 (5 bases). Germline V gives CDR1 ENHRY, CDR2 SYGVKD. This CDR3 has 12 amino acids. V was pared by 10 bases and J by 1 base, with 10 bases between. The CDR3 here is CATWGTNTEAFF. DNA for the CDR3: TGTGCCACCTGGGGGACGAACACTGAAGCTTTCTTT.

The chain employs TRBV11-2 and TRBJ2-3; D unresolved. CDR3 length: 15 amino acids. Germline V gene data show CDR1 as SGHAT and CDR2 as FQNNGV. V was cut by 5 bases and J by 4 bases, with 16 bases left in between. This CDR3 reads CASSPLGFFPDTQYF. The CDR3 DNA follows: TGTGCCAGCAGCCCCCTAGGTTTCTTCCCAGATACGCAGTATTTT.

This clonotype was seen a few times. The CDR3 is CATSESLYGGYTF. The CDR3 nucleotides are TGTGCCACCAGTGAGTCCTTATATGGAGGCTACACCTTC. The V call is TRBV24-1, the J call TRBJ1-2; D unresolved. Germline CDR1 is KGHDR and CDR2 is SFDVKD. V was cut by 4 bases and J by 8 bases, with 13 bases left in between. The CDR3 runs 13 residues.

This clonotype has only a few counts. CDR3 sequence (DNA): TGTGCCAGCAGTTCGGGATCGGCGGGTGGCTACACCTTC. Protein: CASSSGSAGGYTF. V gene TRBV28 combines with J gene TRBJ1-2; D is unclear. The CDR3 covers 13 residues. CDR1 and CDR2 (germline): MDHEN, SYDVKM. Trimming pared 4 bases from V and 7 bases from J, leaving 13 bases between.

The V call is TRBV4-1, the J call TRBJ2-4, with D possibly TRBD2 on 6 matching bases. CDR1 is MGHRA, CDR2 YSYEKL, per germline. With 1 base removed from V and 9 bases from J, the gap between germline ends came to 19 bases. The CDR3 is 16 residues long. The CDR3 is CASSQGAGGDLGIQYF. The CDR3 DNA sequence: TGCGCCAGCAGCCAAGGGGCAGGCGGGGATCTAGGCATTCAGTACTTC.

This chain joins TRBV3-1 and TRBJ2-7; 7 bases are shared with TRBD1. The germline V gene has CDR1 LGHDT and CDR2 YNNKEL (reference sequence). V shed 6 bases and J 5 bases; nucleotides not matched to a gene: 1. CDR3 length equals 11 residues. The CDR3 region is CASRGTDEQYF. The CDR3 nucleotides are TGTGCCAGCAGGGGGACAGACGAGCAGTACTTC.

This clonotype came up a few times. The chain is built from TRBV7-9 and TRBJ2-5; 8 nucleotides align to TRBD2. The length of the CDR3 is 15 residues. V shed 1 base and J 4 bases; nucleotides not matched to a gene: 5. Germline V CDR1 and CDR2: SEHNR, FQNEAQ (reference sequence). CDR3 sequence reads: CASSLVGTRTETQYF. The CDR3, as DNA: TGTGCCAGCAGCTTAGTAGGGACTAGAACAGAGACCCAGTACTTC.

This clonotype was seen more than once but under ten times. V gene TRBV20-1 combines with J gene TRBJ2-7, with D unresolved. The CDR3 sequence is 11 residues long. V was shortened by 5 bases and J by 6 bases, with 11 bases between the two germline ends. Germline V gene lookup returns CDR1 DFQATT and CDR2 SNEGSKA (reference sequence). CDR3 DNA sequence: TGCAGTGCTTCCATAGGGTCCGAGCAGTACTTC. This sequence encodes CSASIGSEQYF.

This clonotype has more than one count but fewer than ten. This rearrangement joins TRBV20-1 to TRBJ1-1; unclear D gene. The germline V and J ends were trimmed by 5 bases and 1 base, with 5 bases remaining between them. This CDR3 has 11 residues. The germline gives CDR1 DFQATT, CDR2 SNEGSKA (reference sequence). The CDR3 region has the DNA TGCAGTGCTGCCCGGAACACTGAAGCTTTCTTT. It specifies CSAARNTEAFF.

The rearrangement links TRBV6-2 or TRBV6-3 to TRBJ1-6, with 10 bases that match TRBD1. CDR1 is MNHEY, CDR2 SVGEGT, per germline. CDR3 length: 15 amino acids. Germline trimming cut 5 bases from V and 10 bases from J; bases unmatched to any gene: 8. CDR3 in DNA: TGTGCCAGCAGTCGCGGGACAGGGGTCGAATCACCCCTCCACTTT. Amino acids: CASSRGTGVESPLHF.

This clonotype was found a few times. The rearrangement links TRBV12-3 or TRBV12-4 to TRBJ2-7; D unclear. V was trimmed by 5 bases and J by 0 bases, leaving 11 bases between them. This CDR3 has 14 amino acids. The CDR3: CASSTYSYSYEQYF. Here the CDR3 DNA reads TGTGCCAGCAGTACTTACAGTTACTCCTACGAGCAGTACTTC.

This chain connects TRBV28 to TRBJ1-5; maybe TRBD1 (5 bases). Germline V gene sequence: CDR1 MDHEN, CDR2 SYDVKM. The V and J ends lost 5 bases and 2 bases respectively, with 19 bases between them. CDR3 size: 17 residues. Written as DNA, the CDR3 is TGTGCCAGCAGTCGCCTCTCCAGGGTAGGCGGCAATCAGCCCCAGCATTTT. Its protein product is CASSRLSRVGGNQPQHF.

Only a few counts were recorded for this clonotype. V usage is TRBV4-1 and J usage is TRBJ2-5; D might be TRBD2 (6 bases). Looked up from germline, CDR1 is MGHRA and CDR2 is YSYEKL. The CDR3 contains 15 residues. V lost 0 bases and J lost 4, with 12 bases in between. The chain's CDR3 is CASSQDRDLRETQYF. The CDR3 region has the DNA TGCGCCAGCAGCCAAGATAGGGACTTACGAGAGACCCAGTACTTC.

Of note for this clonotype: The conserved phenylalanine or tryptophan normally closing the CDR3 is absent here, so this likely arose from a read error. The genes are TRBV6-5 and TRBJ2-7; 9 nucleotides match TRBD1. Trimming at V came to 2 bases and at J to 1 base, leaving 3 bases not matched to a gene. In germline, CDR1 is MNHEY, CDR2 SVGAGI. This CDR3 is built from 15 residues. The CDR3 reads CASSYGTGLSYEQYL. CDR3 in DNA: TGTGCCAGCAGTTACGGGACAGGGCTTTCCTACGAGCAGTACCTC.

V and J are TRBV19 and TRBJ2-7, with D perhaps TRBD1 (5 bases). Trimming removed 8 bases at V and 0 bases at J, with 8 bases between. This CDR3 region has 12 residues. In germline, CDR1 is LNHDA, CDR2 SQIVND (reference sequence). The CDR3 nucleotides read TGTGCCAGTTGTGACAGCTCCTACGAGCAGTACTTC. Its translation is CASCDSSYEQYF.

The chain has TRBV6-4 and TRBJ2-3; 12 bases align to TRBD2. V shed 2 bases and J 2 bases; nucleotides not matched to a gene: 8. The CDR3 runs to 18 residues. Germline CDR1 MRHNA, CDR2 SNTAGT. CDR3 bases: TGTGCCAGCAGTGACGGGGCAACTAGCGGGGGGCTCACAGATACGCAGTATTTT. It is translated as CASSDGATSGGLTDTQYF.

V usage is TRBV2 and J usage is TRBJ2-5; 9 bases match TRBD2. This CDR3 comprises 13 residues. After removal of 10 bases from V and 1 base from J, the junction contained 4 bases not matched to a gene. From germline, CDR1 is SNHLY and CDR2 FYNNEI. This chain's CDR3 is CATQRGAQETQYF. CDR3 in DNA: TGTGCCACTCAGCGGGGGGCCCAAGAGACCCAGTACTTC.

The chain has TRBV9 and TRBJ2-1, with no clear D. Trimming shortened V by 4 bases and J by 5 bases, and 10 bases separated the two germline ends. The CDR3 is 13 amino acids. CDR1 is SGDLS, CDR2 YYNGEE, per germline. The CDR3 reads CASSTPPDNEQFF. In DNA, the CDR3 is TGTGCCAGCAGCACCCCTCCAGACAATGAGCAGTTCTTC.

This clonotype was picked up a small number of times. The chain carries TRBV5-1 and TRBJ2-7; 9 nucleotides line up with TRBD2. Per the germline V gene, CDR1 is SGHRS and CDR2 is YFSETQ. V shed 4 bases and J 6 bases; nucleotides not matched to a gene: 8. The CDR3 is 14 residues long. For the CDR3, the DNA is TGCGCCAGCAGCGGTAGCGGGGGAGGTAGCGAGCAGTACTTC. The encoded protein is CASSGSGGGSEQYF.